This entry lists 27 T cell receptor beta chains sequenced from one sample in a study of T cell responses to AZD1222 COVID-19 vaccine. Libraries were prepared by immunoSEQ multiplex PCR; TCRdb keeps only in-frame clonotypes and omits some of them. The data contain about 110,000 clones, 90% of them singletons. This sample comprised peripheral blood, obtained 28 days after the second AZD1222 dose. The receptors stem from an adult who received the AZD1222 COVID-19 vaccine.

The J gene is TRBJ2-5, the V gene TRBV14; TRBD1 matches at 8 bases. The CDR3 runs 15 residues. Trimming removed 2 bases from V and 5 bases from J; junction bases left unmatched: 7. Germline V gene data show CDR1 as SGHDN and CDR2 as FVKESK. As DNA, the CDR3 is TGTGCCAGCAGCCAAATCGGACAGGGACGCGAGACCCAGTACTTC. It specifies CASSQIGQGRETQYF.

The count of this clone is one. The chain couples TRBV29-1 to TRBJ1-1; tentative D call: TRBD1 (5 bases). CDR1 and CDR2 (germline): SQVTM, ANQGSEA. The CDR3 sequence is 12 residues long. Trimming left V 6 bases short and J 1 base short, with 9 bases between. The CDR3 is CSVIQGNTEAFF. CDR3 sequence (DNA): TGCAGCGTAATCCAGGGGAACACTGAAGCTTTCTTT.

The V call is TRBV28, the J call TRBJ2-3; no firm D call. V gave up 4 bases and J gave up 2 bases, with 13 bases separating them. The germline CDR1 and CDR2 sequences are MDHEN and SYDVKM. The CDR3 is made up of 15 amino acids. CDR3 residues: CASSSPLAVTDTQYF. CDR3 bases: TGTGCCAGCAGTTCCCCGTTGGCCGTCACAGATACGCAGTATTTT.

The genes are TRBV7-2 and TRBJ1-5, with D possibly TRBD1 on 6 matching bases. The CDR3 length is 14 residues. The germline V gene encodes CDR1 SGHTA and CDR2 FQGNSA. The V gene lost 4 bases and the J gene lost 6 bases, with 13 bases spanning the gap. CDR3 region: CASSWGRGSQPQHF. DNA of the CDR3: TGTGCCAGCAGCTGGGGGCGCGGGAGTCAGCCCCAGCATTTT.

The chain has TRBV2 and TRBJ1-5, with D possibly matching TRBD1 (5 bases). This CDR3 has 13 amino acids. V was cut by 8 bases and J by 5 bases, with 13 bases left in between. CDR1 and CDR2 from the germline V gene are SNHLY and FYNNEI. CDR3 nucleotides: TGTGCCAGCTTGGGGACTCTCTATCAGCCCCAGCATTTT. Translating it yields CASLGTLYQPQHF.

This rearrangement joins TRBV27 to TRBJ1-3, with TRBD1 as a possible D gene (5 bases). CDR3 size: 15 residues. The V gene lost 2 bases and the J gene lost 2 bases, with 10 bases spanning the gap. Germline CDR1 reads MNHEY; CDR2 reads SMNVEV (reference sequence). This CDR3 reads CASSLRGTTGNTIYF. CDR3 coding DNA: TGTGCCAGCAGTTTAAGAGGGACGACTGGAAACACCATATATTTT.

The J gene is TRBJ2-2, the V gene TRBV18; D gene uncertain. Trimming shortened V by 3 bases and J by 6 bases, and 8 bases separated the two germline ends. Germline lookup yields CDR1 KGHSH and CDR2 LQKENI. The CDR3 has 13 residues. The CDR3 reads CASSPKSAGELFF. CDR3 nucleotides: TGTGCCAGCTCACCCAAATCGGCCGGGGAGCTGTTTTTT.

The chain couples TRBV11-3 to TRBJ1-1; D possibly corresponds to TRBD1 (6 bases). This CDR3 comprises 13 residues. The germline V gene has CDR1 SGHNT and CDR2 YENEEA. V lost 5 bases to trimming and J lost 4 bases, with 11 bases between them. CDR3 DNA: TGTGCCAGCAGCCCCGACAGGTCCACTGAAGCTTTCTTT. This sequence encodes CASSPDRSTEAFF.

This clone was detected once. The chain couples TRBV27 to TRBJ1-2; D gene uncertain. The ends were cut back, 4 bases at V and 8 bases at J, with 11 bases in the middle. The CDR3 spans 12 residues. In germline, CDR1 is MNHEY, CDR2 SMNVEV (reference sequence). In nucleotides, the CDR3 is TGTGCCAGCAGTTCGGGTACATACGGCTACACCTTC. Translation gives CASSSGTYGYTF.

The gene calls are TRBV6-1 and TRBJ2-5; 7 bases align to TRBD2. The ends lost 1 base at V and 1 base at J; junction bases unmatched: 3. The germline V gene encodes CDR1 MNHNS and CDR2 SASEGT. The CDR3 contains 15 residues. In DNA form, the CDR3 reads TGTGCCAGCAGTGAAGTCACGGGAGGCCAAGAGACCCAGTACTTC. Its protein product is CASSEVTGGQETQYF.

This sequence joins TRBV7-9 and TRBJ2-3; D might be TRBD2 (6 bases). Germline V CDR1 and CDR2: SEHNR, FQNEAQ (reference sequence). This CDR3 has 16 amino acids. Trimming took off 5 bases at V and 4 bases at J, with 19 bases between the two ends. CDR3 bases: TGTGCCAGCAGCCCGCGGGGAGCGGCGGGACCAGATACGCAGTATTTT. Residues: CASSPRGAAGPDTQYF.

The chain couples TRBV5-1 to TRBJ1-1, with D perhaps matching TRBD1 (6 bases). The V end was cut by 6 bases, the J end by 1 base, with 13 bases between. The CDR3 is made up of 14 amino acids. Per germline, CDR1 SGHRS and CDR2 YFSETQ. DNA of the CDR3: TGCGCCAGCACCAGGGGAGGGGAGAACACTGAAGCTTTCTTT. Amino acid sequence: CASTRGGENTEAFF.

Written as DNA, the CDR3 is TGTGCCAGCAGCTTAGGAAACACCATATATTTT. Translation: CASSLGNTIYF. The rearrangement joins TRBV11-2 to TRBJ1-3, with D unresolved. The germline V and J ends were trimmed by 1 base and 5 bases, with 0 bases remaining between them. Germline V gene sequence: CDR1 SGHAT, CDR2 FQNNGV. CDR3 length equals 11 residues.

This clone was recorded a few times. This chain joins TRBV21-1 and TRBJ2-1; TRBD1 is taken as the D call from the table, unchecked against the DNA. TRBV21-1 is reported as a pseudogene. This CDR3 region has 13 residues. In DNA, the CDR3 is TGTGCCAGCATGTGCGGACAGAACAATGAGCAGTTCTTC. Amino acid sequence: CASMCGQNNEQFF.

The table lists this clone with a few counts. One junction end disagrees with the germline gene, perhaps due to a read error. The V and J genes are TRBV11-2 and TRBJ1-1, with D possibly matching TRBD1 (6 bases). CDR1 and CDR2 from the germline V gene are SGHAT and FQNNGV. The CDR3 runs 13 residues. CDR3: CASTLQGGTEAFF. CDR3 sequence (DNA): TGTGCCAGCACCTTACAGGGAGGCACTGAAGCTTTCTTT.

This clone came up once. The chain employs TRBV5-1 and TRBJ1-4, with D hard to call. This CDR3 contains 15 residues. V was clipped by 1 base and J by 8 bases, with 15 bases between them. Germline lookup yields CDR1 SGHRS and CDR2 YFSETQ. The CDR3 DNA reads TGCGCCAGCAGCTTGCTCGGCAGTGGCGGCGAAAAACTGTTTTTT. This codes for CASSLLGSGGEKLFF.

The J gene is TRBJ2-7, the V gene TRBV2; possibly TRBD1 for D (5 bases). The CDR3 spans 13 residues. CDR1 SNHLY and CDR2 FYNNEI come from the germline V gene. V gave up 4 bases and J gave up 2 bases, with 9 bases separating them. The CDR3 bases are TGTGCCAGCAGTGTCGTCAGGGCCTACGAGCAGTACTTC. Its translation: CASSVVRAYEQYF.

This chain uses TRBV23-1 with TRBJ2-1; 11 nucleotides match TRBD2. TRBV23-1 is recorded as an ORF, its role being uncertain. The CDR3 has 17 amino acids. With 11 bases clipped from V and 0 bases from J, the junction kept 12 bases outside the gene matches. DNA of the CDR3: TGCGCCCAGCCACTAGCGGGGGTGCCAAGCTCCTACAATGAGCAGTTCTTC. This encodes CAQPLAGVPSSYNEQFF.

This chain uses TRBV7-8 with TRBJ2-5, with TRBD1 as a possible D gene (5 bases). V lost 2 bases and J lost 1, with 8 bases in between. Germline CDR1 is SGHVS and CDR2 is FQNEAQ. The CDR3 consists of 14 residues. The CDR3 here is CASSLSRAQETQYF. Here the CDR3 DNA reads TGTGCCAGCAGCTTAAGCAGGGCCCAAGAGACCCAGTACTTC.

This CDR3 is CAITQEWSTEAFF. The CDR3 bases are TGTGCCATCACCCAGGAGTGGAGCACTGAAGCTTTCTTT. V is TRBV10-3 and J is TRBJ1-1, with unresolved D. CDR1 ENHRY and CDR2 SYGVKD come from the germline V gene. The V end was cut by 7 bases, the J end by 4 bases, with 13 bases between. The CDR3 is 13 residues long.

The chain has TRBV5-1 and TRBJ2-2; 9 bases fit TRBD1. The V segment lost 1 base and the J segment 6 bases; nucleotides outside the gene matches: 7. Looked up from germline, CDR1 is SGHRS and CDR2 is YFSETQ. This CDR3 comprises 16 residues. The CDR3 nucleotides are TGCGCCAGCAGCTTGTCACAGGGGGCAACCTCCGGGGAGCTGTTTTTT. Translating gives CASSLSQGATSGELFF.

The V call is TRBV11-3, the J call TRBJ2-1; 14 bases agree with TRBD2. The CDR3 loop spans 15 amino acids. Trimming removed 5 bases from V and 9 bases from J; junction bases left unmatched: 6. Germline V lookup: CDR1 SGHNT, CDR2 YENEEA. CDR3 residues: CASSALTSGGGEQFF. The CDR3 DNA reads TGTGCCAGCAGCGCCCTGACTAGCGGGGGGGGTGAGCAGTTCTTC.

V is TRBV12-5 and J is TRBJ1-5; 12 bases align to TRBD1. CDR3 size: 17 residues. V dropped 1 base and J dropped 6; count of bases not matched to a gene: 7. The germline V gene encodes CDR1 LGHNT and CDR2 FRNRAP. The CDR3 region is CASGLALGQGAGQPQHF. The CDR3 coding sequence is TGTGCTAGTGGTTTGGCATTGGGACAGGGGGCGGGTCAGCCCCAGCATTTT.

The chain recombines TRBV3-1 (or the pseudogene TRBV3-2) with TRBJ1-2, with unresolved D. Germline loops: CDR1 LGHDT, CDR2 YNNKEL (reference sequence). The CDR3 has 11 residues. This CDR3 reads CAAGEQLGYTF. CDR3 nucleotide sequence: TGTGCAGCAGGCGAACAACTTGGCTACACCTTC.

This chain joins TRBV19 and TRBJ2-3, with D tentatively TRBD1 (5 bases). V lost 6 bases to trimming and J lost 1 base, with 14 bases between them. CDR3 length: 15 amino acids. Germline assignment: CDR1 LNHDA and CDR2 SQIVND (reference sequence). DNA of the CDR3: TGTGCCAGTAGGTCAATGGTGGGGCGCACAGATACGCAGTATTTT. The encoded protein is CASRSMVGRTDTQYF.

This clone was seen a single time. The gene calls are TRBV2 and TRBJ2-5; no clear D. V lost 3 bases, J lost 4 bases, and 3 bases lay in between. The CDR3 contains 11 residues. The germline CDR1 and CDR2 sequences are SNHLY and FYNNEI. In nucleotides, the CDR3 is TGTGCCAGCAGTGAGGTAGAGACCCAGTACTTC. The encoded protein is CASSEVETQYF.

CDR3 amino acids: CASARTGELFF. In DNA form, the CDR3 reads TGTGCCAGCGCAAGGACCGGGGAGCTGTTTTTT. The V call is TRBV6-5, the J call TRBJ2-2; D is undetermined. The CDR3 totals 11 residues. Between the trimmed V and J ends, which lost 8 bases and 5 bases, there was a span of 6 bases. Germline lookup yields CDR1 MNHEY and CDR2 SVGAGI.